The 29 T cell receptor beta chains below come from one sample, sequenced in a study of T-cell reconstitution after alpha-beta-depleted transplantation in children. Library preparation (for TCRbeta) was performed with unique molecular identifiers. TCRdb re-called the PCR reads through MiXCR, storing one row per CDR3 protein. The table has about 540,000 distinct CDR3 sequences, 18% seen once. Sequenced material: PBMCs from the stem cell graft donor, taken from the stem cell graft. All receptors come from a human donor who donated a stem cell graft to a child with acute lymphoblastic leukemia.

This clonotype appeared a few times. The rearrangement links TRBV7-2 to TRBJ2-7; TRBD2 matches at 8 bases. The CDR3 is 16 amino acids. V lost 5 bases, J lost 1 base, and 10 bases stayed unmatched. Germline V gene sequence: CDR1 SGHTA, CDR2 FQGNSA. The CDR3 region is CASSIGGGGLSYEQYF. CDR3 bases: TGTGCCAGCAGCATCGGGGGGGGCGGTTTGTCCTACGAGCAGTACTTC.

The V call is TRBV5-1, the J call TRBJ2-7; weak D call: TRBD1 (6 bases). The germline gives CDR1 SGHRS, CDR2 YFSETQ. Trimming pared 4 bases from V and 2 bases from J, leaving 19 bases between. The CDR3 loop spans 16 amino acids. CDR3 in amino acids: CASSVNRAFDPYEQYF. CDR3 in DNA: TGCGCCAGCAGCGTGAACAGGGCCTTTGATCCCTACGAGCAGTACTTC.

The chain uses TRBV7-9 and TRBJ1-5, with a possible D match to TRBD1 (5 bases). CDR1 and CDR2 from the germline V gene are SEHNR and FQNEAQ (reference sequence). This CDR3 comprises 12 residues. V lost 3 bases and J 9 bases, leaving 9 bases between the germline ends. The CDR3 reads CASSFTGGPQHF. DNA for the CDR3: TGTGCCAGCAGCTTTACGGGGGGGCCCCAGCATTTT.

This clonotype was found a few times. V gene TRBV29-1 combines with J gene TRBJ2-7, with D perhaps matching TRBD1 or TRBD2 (5 bases each). With 6 bases removed from V and 4 bases from J, the gap between germline ends came to 16 bases. The germline gives CDR1 SQVTM, CDR2 ANQGSEA. There are 13 residues in the CDR3. The CDR3 DNA reads TGCAGCGTGAGGGGCGAGGCAGCTTACGAGCAGTACTTC. It yields the protein CSVRGEAAYEQYF.

The chain joins TRBV5-5 to TRBJ1-2; D might be TRBD1 (6 bases). The germline V gene has CDR1 SGHKS and CDR2 YYEKEE (reference sequence). The CDR3 loop spans 17 amino acids. The V and J ends lost 2 bases and 6 bases respectively, with 23 bases between them. The DNA for the CDR3 is TGTGCCAGCAGCTTTGCACTCCATCTACAGGACAGAGATGGCTACACCTTC. Amino acids: CASSFALHLQDRDGYTF. Filled out from reference TRBV5-5 and TRBJ1-2, the complete variable domain reads DAGVTQSPTHLIKTRGQQVTLRCSPISGHKSVSWYQQVLGQGPQFIFQYYEKEERGRGNFPDRFSARQFPNYSSELNVNALLLGDSALYLCASSFALHLQDRDGYTFGSGTRLTVV.

Only a few counts were recorded for this clonotype. The chain recombines TRBV12-3 or TRBV12-4 with TRBJ1-1; D might be TRBD1 (6 bases). The ends were cut back, 1 base at V and 5 bases at J, with 14 bases in the middle. The CDR3 sequence is 15 residues long. In nucleotides, the CDR3 is TGTGCCAGCAGTTTAGTCCGCGAAAGGGGGACTGAAGCTTTCTTT. Protein sequence: CASSLVRERGTEAFF.

J is TRBJ2-5 and V is TRBV19; 7 nucleotides align to TRBD2. Germline CDR1 LNHDA, CDR2 SQIVND (reference sequence). The J segment lost 5 bases and the V segment lost 5 bases, leaving 8 bases of the junction unmatched. The CDR3 covers 14 residues. The DNA for the CDR3 is TGTGCCAGTAGTGCCCGACTAGCCGTGGAGACCCAGTACTTC. Translation gives CASSARLAVETQYF.

This clonotype was detected a few times. The V gene is TRBV7-3, the J gene TRBJ2-1; 8 bases are a match to TRBD1. The germline gives CDR1 SGHTA, CDR2 FQGTGA. CDR3 length: 17 amino acids. Losses at the gene ends were 3 bases for V and 0 bases for J; bases not matched to a gene: 7. The CDR3 loop is CASSFSGGQSSYNEQFF. The CDR3 DNA follows: TGTGCCAGCAGCTTTTCAGGGGGCCAGAGCTCCTACAATGAGCAGTTCTTC. The full variable domain, rest sourced from reference TRBV7-3 and TRBJ2-1, is GAGVSQTPSNKVTEKGKYVELRCDPISGHTALYWYRQSLGQGPEFLIYFQGTGAADDSGLPNDRFFAVRPEGSVSTLKIQRTERGDSAVYLCASSFSGGQSSYNEQFFGPGTRLTVL.

J is TRBJ1-2 and V is TRBV20-1; D is uncertain. V was shortened by 0 bases and J by 10 bases, with 12 bases between the two germline ends. The CDR3 runs 12 residues. Germline V gene data show CDR1 as DFQATT and CDR2 as SNEGSKA (reference sequence). The CDR3 reads CSARDLPDDYTF. DNA of the CDR3: TGCAGTGCTAGAGACCTACCAGATGACTACACCTTC.

In DNA, the CDR3 is TGTGCCATCAGTGAGTCTGTCGGGGAAGCCTACGAGCAGTACTTC. Translating it yields CAISESVGEAYEQYF. The chain employs TRBV10-3 and TRBJ2-7; D might be TRBD2 (5 bases). Germline V CDR1 and CDR2: ENHRY, SYGVKD. The V end was cut by 0 bases, the J end by 2 bases, with 11 bases between. The CDR3 runs to 15 residues.

This clonotype has just a few counts. The chain carries TRBV7-6 and TRBJ1-4, with 7 bases that match TRBD1. After removal of 5 bases from V and 7 bases from J, the junction contained 10 bases not matched to a gene. CDR3 length equals 15 residues. Germline CDR1 is SGHVS and CDR2 is FNYEAQ. In DNA form, the CDR3 reads TGTGCCAGCAGCCGTGGACAGGCATATGTTGAAAAACTGTTTTTT. Its protein product is CASSRGQAYVEKLFF.

This clonotype showed up just a few times. The rearrangement uses TRBV29-1 and TRBJ2-6; D gene unclear. The CDR3 has 14 amino acids. V lost 6 bases to trimming and J lost 9 bases, with 18 bases between them. Germline V gene sequence: CDR1 SQVTM, CDR2 ANQGSEA. The CDR3 DNA reads as TGCAGCGTATATCTCGGAGAAATAGACAACGTCCTGACTTTC. Protein sequence: CSVYLGEIDNVLTF.

This clonotype showed up just a few times. The rearrangement links TRBV4-1 to TRBJ2-3; TRBD1 aligns across 7 bases. There are 12 residues in the CDR3. After removal of 3 bases from V and 6 bases from J, the junction contained 0 bases not matched to a gene. CDR1 and CDR2 (germline): MGHRA, YSYEKL. CDR3 DNA: TGCGCCAGCAGCCACAGGGGGGATACGCAGTATTTT. This encodes CASSHRGDTQYF.

The chain couples TRBV4-2 to TRBJ2-4; 9 bases map to TRBD2. The CDR3 runs 17 residues. Trimming cost V 4 bases and J 2 bases; bases outside gene matches: 9. Germline V gives CDR1 LGHNA, CDR2 YNFKEQ. The CDR3 nucleotides are TGTGCCAGCAGCCCCGGCCTGCTAGCGGGGTCCAAAAACATTCAGTACTTC. This encodes CASSPGLLAGSKNIQYF.

The chain is built from TRBV9 and TRBJ1-2; D is unresolved. The CDR3 contains 9 residues. Trimming stripped 2 bases from V and 10 bases from J, with 3 bases between. Germline V lookup: CDR1 SGDLS, CDR2 YYNGEE. CDR3 DNA sequence: TGTGCCAGCAGCGTGCCCTACACCTTC. This gives the protein CASSVPYTF.

This clonotype was detected a few times. This sequence joins TRBV18 and TRBJ1-5; weak D call: TRBD1 (6 bases). Germline V gene sequence: CDR1 KGHSH, CDR2 LQKENI. V was cut by 8 bases and J by 0 bases, with 14 bases left in between. The CDR3 totals 15 residues. In DNA, the CDR3 is TGTGCCAGCCGGAGACAGGACTATAGCAATCAGCCCCAGCATTTT. It translates to CASRRQDYSNQPQHF.

The chain carries TRBV6-5 and TRBJ2-7; TRBD1 or TRBD2 may be the D gene (5 bases each). The germline CDR1 and CDR2 sequences are MNHEY and SVGAGI. V dropped 2 bases and J dropped 2 bases, with 13 bases sitting between them. This CDR3 spans 15 amino acids. This CDR3 is CASSYGQGAAYEQYF. The CDR3 DNA reads as TGTGCCAGCAGTTACGGGCAGGGAGCTGCCTACGAGCAGTACTTC.

This clonotype was seen a few times. CDR3 loop: CASSSQGGPYEQYF. The CDR3 DNA reads as TGTGCCAGCAGTTCTCAGGGAGGGCCCTACGAGCAGTACTTC. This chain uses TRBV12-3 or TRBV12-4 with TRBJ2-7; 7 bases agree with TRBD2. V shed 4 bases, J shed 2 bases, and the junction held 5 bases outside the gene matches. The CDR3 spans 14 residues.

This clonotype has a handful of counts. The chain links TRBV27 to TRBJ2-2; D possibly corresponds to TRBD1 (6 bases). V lost 6 bases and J 4 bases, leaving 12 bases between the germline ends. This CDR3 has 14 amino acids. The germline CDR1 and CDR2 sequences are MNHEY and SMNVEV (reference sequence). This CDR3 reads CASSYQGTTGELFF. In nucleotides, the CDR3 is TGTGCCAGCAGCTACCAGGGGACCACCGGGGAGCTGTTTTTT.

The J gene is TRBJ2-7, the V gene TRBV19; 7 nucleotides line up with TRBD1. V lost 2 bases and J lost 5; bases outside the gene matches: 9. The CDR3 extends over 15 amino acids. Germline V CDR1 and CDR2: LNHDA, SQIVND (reference sequence). In DNA form, the CDR3 reads TGTGCCAGTAGTATACTTTTCGGGACAGCCGACGAGCAGTACTTC. This sequence encodes CASSILFGTADEQYF.

A few counts support this clonotype. The chain couples TRBV18 to TRBJ2-3; 13 bases agree with TRBD2. CDR1 is KGHSH, CDR2 LQKENI, per germline. Losses at the gene ends were 3 bases for V and 4 bases for J; bases not matched to a gene: 4. The CDR3 loop spans 16 amino acids. CDR3 nucleotide sequence: TGTGCCAGCTCACCCTTACTAGCGGGAGGGTCAGATACGCAGTATTTT. This gives the protein CASSPLLAGGSDTQYF.

This clonotype was observed a single time. V usage is TRBV20-1 and J usage is TRBJ2-7; TRBD2 matches at 11 bases. V lost 3 bases to trimming and J lost 4 bases; unmatched junction nucleotides: 5. The germline V gene encodes CDR1 DFQATT and CDR2 SNEGSKA (reference sequence). The CDR3 contains 14 residues. This CDR3 reads CSARTSGAGYEQYF. CDR3 DNA sequence: TGCAGTGCTAGGACTAGCGGGGCTGGATACGAGCAGTACTTC.

This chain links TRBV11-2 with TRBJ1-2; D is unclear. Germline lookup yields CDR1 SGHAT and CDR2 FQNNGV. Between the trimmed V and J ends, which lost 6 bases and 7 bases, there was a span of 15 bases. This CDR3 comprises 13 residues. The CDR3: CASRSLRAVGYTF. CDR3 bases: TGTGCCAGCAGGTCCCTGAGGGCGGTTGGCTACACCTTC.

This clonotype has a handful of counts. The chain employs TRBV12-3 or TRBV12-4 and TRBJ1-3; D not resolved. The CDR3 runs to 15 residues. V dropped 0 bases and J dropped 3 bases, with 9 bases sitting between them. CDR3 DNA: TGTGCCAGCAGTTTAGCCGAGGAGTTTGGAAACACCATATATTTT. Residues: CASSLAEEFGNTIYF.

This clonotype was seen only a few times. The chain links TRBV12-3 or TRBV12-4 to TRBJ1-3; 7 nucleotides match TRBD1. Trimming cost V 5 bases and J 2 bases; bases outside gene matches: 3. This CDR3 has 14 residues. In DNA form, the CDR3 reads TGTGCCAGCAGTCCCAGGGGGACTGGAAACACCATATATTTT. Translation gives CASSPRGTGNTIYF.

This clonotype was detected ten times or more. This chain joins TRBV15 and TRBJ1-5, with 8 bases lining up with TRBD1. The CDR3 extends over 15 amino acids. Losses at the gene ends were 3 bases for V and 0 bases for J; bases not matched to a gene: 1. The germline V gene encodes CDR1 LNHNV and CDR2 YYDKDF (reference sequence). The CDR3 DNA sequence: TGTGCCACCAGCAGGGACAGGGATAGCAATCAGCCCCAGCATTTT. It specifies CATSRDRDSNQPQHF.

In this sample, this clonotype turned up a few times. The DNA for the CDR3 is TGCGCCAGCAGCTTGGATGGGACAGGGGTGCTCAATCAGCCCCAGCATTTT. Its translation: CASSLDGTGVLNQPQHF. This sequence joins TRBV5-1 and TRBJ1-5, with 10 bases that match TRBD1. This CDR3 is built from 17 residues. Germline V gene data show CDR1 as SGHRS and CDR2 as YFSETQ. V lost 0 bases and J lost 3; bases outside the gene matches: 6.

This clonotype has only a few counts. This sequence joins TRBV12-3 or TRBV12-4 and TRBJ2-1; TRBD1 agrees at 7 bases. J was trimmed by 7 bases and V by 5 bases; bases with no gene match: 8. CDR3 length: 14 amino acids. The CDR3 reads CASSRQGVVNEQFF. The DNA for the CDR3 is TGTGCCAGCAGTAGACAGGGAGTAGTTAATGAGCAGTTCTTC.

The chain combines TRBV12-3 or TRBV12-4 with TRBJ1-1; no clear D. The V end was cut by 10 bases, the J end by 4 bases, with 16 bases between. The CDR3 runs 13 residues. The chain's CDR3 is CATLRGSGTEAFF. The CDR3 DNA reads TGTGCCACCCTGCGGGGAAGCGGCACTGAAGCTTTCTTT.